This TCR beta chain was identified in a study of beta chain features in type 1 diabetes. In the study overall: Patients shared similar age, gender and cell yields with healthy donors. The study, taken as a whole, reports: Sampled from patients, naive, central memory and Treg TCRB repertoires appeared more similar than those sampled from healthy donors. Type 1 diabetes patients had moderately but significantly shorter TCRB CDR3s in all four CD4+ subsets.

The CDR3 has 15 amino acids. V lost 0 bases and J lost 6; bases outside the gene matches: 5. CDR1 is SGHNT and CDR2 is YYREEE in the germline V gene (reference sequence). Expressed TCRB transcripts were sequenced after all isolated RNA was converted to cDNA. Sequenced by immunoSEQ multiplex PCR; TCRdb stores in-frame clones only, minus some. The data show over 650,000 clones, with over 12% seen just once and 0.035% to 0.045% held by the top ten. Notes on this clone: Its antigen is not known.

The receptor comes from a man aged 18-30 years with type 1 diabetes. Material for sequencing was naive CD4+ T cells from blood. This sequence joins TRBV5-4 and TRBJ2-2; 7 bases are a match to TRBD1. In DNA, the CDR3 is TGTGCCAGCAGCTTGGAACAGGGGATAGCCGGGGAGCTGTTTTTT. It specifies CASSLEQGIAGELFF.